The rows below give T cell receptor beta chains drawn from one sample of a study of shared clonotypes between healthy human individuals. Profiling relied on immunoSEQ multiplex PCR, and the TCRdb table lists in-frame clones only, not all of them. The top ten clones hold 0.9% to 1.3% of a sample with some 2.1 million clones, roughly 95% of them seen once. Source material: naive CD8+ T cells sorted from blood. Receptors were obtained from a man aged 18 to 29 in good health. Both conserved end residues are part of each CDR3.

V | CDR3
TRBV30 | CAWRRRGPKETQYF
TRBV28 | CASSLLGDTEAFF
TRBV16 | CASSQSAGGFGNTIYF
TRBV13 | CASSLGRLAEETQYF
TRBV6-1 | CASIILGASSYEQYF
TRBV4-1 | CASSHPGAITEAFF
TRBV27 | CASSFSSGGPWEQFF
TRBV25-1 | CASSESPSSYNEQFF
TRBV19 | CASSIGLAYEQYF
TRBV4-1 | CASSTPQGPETQYF
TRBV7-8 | CASSLVGSSYEQYF
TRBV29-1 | CSVAGQGGYGYTF
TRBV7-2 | CASSWGYPGQAYNQPQHF
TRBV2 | CASSDGRHSYEQYF
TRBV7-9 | CASSSTILALYEQFF
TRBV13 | CASSSGQGETDTQYF
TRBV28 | CASSFRGKHTEAFF
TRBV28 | CASSNEVLPNYGYTF
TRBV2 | CASRDKGGPQLYNEQFF
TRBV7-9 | CASSLRQGRGQPQHF
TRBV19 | CASSSREGNQPQHF
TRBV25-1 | CASSVGAGTDTQYF
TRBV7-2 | CASSLTGSYNEQFF
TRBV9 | CASSVSVDHNTGELFF
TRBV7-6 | CASSQYLGSTPYNSPLHF